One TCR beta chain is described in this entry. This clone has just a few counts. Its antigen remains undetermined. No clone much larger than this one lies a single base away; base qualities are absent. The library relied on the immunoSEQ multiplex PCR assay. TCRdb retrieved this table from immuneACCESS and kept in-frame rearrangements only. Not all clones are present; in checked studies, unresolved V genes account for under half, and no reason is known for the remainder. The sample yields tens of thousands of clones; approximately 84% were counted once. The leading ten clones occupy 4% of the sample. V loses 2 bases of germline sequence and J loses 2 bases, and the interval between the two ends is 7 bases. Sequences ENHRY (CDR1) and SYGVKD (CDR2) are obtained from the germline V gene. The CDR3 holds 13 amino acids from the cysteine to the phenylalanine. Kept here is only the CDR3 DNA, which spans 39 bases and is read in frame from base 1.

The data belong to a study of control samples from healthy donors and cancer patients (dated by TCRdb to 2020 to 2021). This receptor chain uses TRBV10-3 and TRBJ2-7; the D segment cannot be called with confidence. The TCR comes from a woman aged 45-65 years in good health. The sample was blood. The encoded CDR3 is CAISENPAYEQYF. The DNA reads TGTGCCATCAGTGAGAACCCAGCCTACGAGCAGTACTTC.